A selection of T cell receptor beta chains follows, all from one sample in a study of blood T cell repertoires in COVID-19. The assay was immunoSEQ multiplex PCR, and TCRdb's table has in-frame clones only and misses some. In the table there are around 320,000 clones, about nine tenths of which are singletons. The sample consisted of peripheral blood. The receptors were gathered from a woman in her 30s with COVID-19, enrolled during active disease. Each CDR3 is given with its conserved first and last residue. Each record gives: clone size, D gene, V gene, J gene, CDR3 DNA, CDR3 protein. The D gene is left open where the match is weak. Size values are once, few and many counts, or a class for expanded clones, and some rows have none.

clone_size: .; d_call: .; v_call: TRBV27; j_call: TRBJ1-2; cdr3_nt: TGTGCCAGCAGTTTATCCCCGGAGGGCTATGGCTACACCTTC; cdr3_aa: CASSLSPEGYGYTF
clone_size: .; d_call: .; v_call: TRBV3-1/TRBV3-2; j_call: TRBJ2-1; cdr3_nt: TGTGCCAGCAGCCAAGCCGGGAATAAGCAGTTCTTC; cdr3_aa: CASSQAGNKQFF
clone_size: .; d_call: TRBD1; v_call: TRBV7-2; j_call: TRBJ1-2; cdr3_nt: TGTGCCAGCAGCTTAGCGGGACAGAGCCTCACGTCCTCCTATGGCTACACCTTC; cdr3_aa: CASSLAGQSLTSSYGYTF
clone_size: .; d_call: .; v_call: TRBV11-2; j_call: TRBJ1-2; cdr3_nt: TGTGCCAGCAGCTTAGGAGCAGGGGACTATGGCTACACCTTC; cdr3_aa: CASSLGAGDYGYTF
clone_size: .; d_call: .; v_call: TRBV18; j_call: TRBJ1-3; cdr3_nt: TGTGCCAGCTCGAGAAACTCTGGAAACACCATATATTTT; cdr3_aa: CASSRNSGNTIYF
clone_size: .; d_call: .; v_call: TRBV2; j_call: TRBJ1-4; cdr3_nt: TGTGCCAGCAGAGCGGGACTTAATGAAAAACTGTTTTTT; cdr3_aa: CASRAGLNEKLFF
clone_size: .; d_call: .; v_call: TRBV5-1; j_call: TRBJ2-7; cdr3_nt: TGCGCCAGCAGCGGGGGTGGGGACTCCCTCGAGCAGTACTTC; cdr3_aa: CASSGGGDSLEQYF
clone_size: few; d_call: .; v_call: TRBV19; j_call: TRBJ2-6; cdr3_nt: TGTGCCACCACGCCGGTCCGAGGGGCCAACGTCCTGACTTTC; cdr3_aa: CATTPVRGANVLTF
clone_size: .; d_call: .; v_call: TRBV29-1; j_call: TRBJ1-2; cdr3_nt: TGCAGCGTTCTGTCCCGGGATGTCTTTAACTATGGCTACACCTTC; cdr3_aa: CSVLSRDVFNYGYTF
clone_size: .; d_call: .; v_call: TRBV6-1; j_call: TRBJ2-7; cdr3_nt: TGTGCCAGCAGTGAAGCGGTAGGACAGAGCTCCTACGAGCAGTACTTC; cdr3_aa: CASSEAVGQSSYEQYF
clone_size: few; d_call: TRBD1; v_call: TRBV7-9; j_call: TRBJ2-7; cdr3_nt: TGTGCCATCGCGACAGGGGAAGCCTACGAGCAGTACTTC; cdr3_aa: CAIATGEAYEQYF
clone_size: .; d_call: .; v_call: TRBV29-1; j_call: TRBJ2-5; cdr3_nt: TGCAGCGTTAGGAGACCGGGAGAGACCCAGTACTTC; cdr3_aa: CSVRRPGETQYF
clone_size: few; d_call: TRBD1; v_call: TRBV7-8; j_call: TRBJ1-6; cdr3_nt: TGTGCCAGCAGTCCTAACCCCCTAGGACAGGGGAGAAATTCACCCCTCCACTTT; cdr3_aa: CASSPNPLGQGRNSPLHF
clone_size: few; d_call: .; v_call: TRBV7-2; j_call: TRBJ2-3; cdr3_nt: TGTGCCAGCAGCTTCGGGGGGCCTCCAGATACGCAGTATTTT; cdr3_aa: CASSFGGPPDTQYF
clone_size: once; d_call: .; v_call: TRBV11-2; j_call: TRBJ2-3; cdr3_nt: TGTGCCAGCAGCTTAGAGTTCCTAGTGACGGGCACAGATACGCAGTATTTT; cdr3_aa: CASSLEFLVTGTDTQYF
clone_size: .; d_call: TRBD1; v_call: TRBV7-9; j_call: TRBJ1-2; cdr3_nt: TGTGCCAGCAGCTTGTCAGGGGGCGATGGCTACACCTTC; cdr3_aa: CASSLSGGDGYTF
clone_size: .; d_call: TRBD2; v_call: TRBV5-4; j_call: TRBJ2-1; cdr3_nt: TGTGCCAGCAGCTTAGGACTAGCGGGGGGGGTGAATGAGCAGTTCTTC; cdr3_aa: CASSLGLAGGVNEQFF
clone_size: .; d_call: .; v_call: TRBV7-9; j_call: TRBJ2-7; cdr3_nt: TGTGCCAGCAGCTTATTAGCCTACGAGCAGTACTTC; cdr3_aa: CASSLLAYEQYF
clone_size: .; d_call: TRBD1; v_call: TRBV19; j_call: TRBJ1-5; cdr3_nt: TGTGCCAGTTCGGACAGGGTTGGACAGCCCCAGCATTTT; cdr3_aa: CASSDRVGQPQHF
clone_size: .; d_call: TRBD1; v_call: TRBV6-1; j_call: TRBJ2-7; cdr3_nt: TGTGCCAGCAGTGAGGATCGGACAGGGCCCTACGAGCAGTACTTC; cdr3_aa: CASSEDRTGPYEQYF
clone_size: .; d_call: TRBD1; v_call: TRBV7-9; j_call: TRBJ1-1; cdr3_nt: TGTGCCAGCAGCTCGGGACAGAGGAACACTGAAGCTTTCTTT; cdr3_aa: CASSSGQRNTEAFF
clone_size: .; d_call: TRBD2; v_call: TRBV7-9; j_call: TRBJ2-7; cdr3_nt: TGTGCCAGCAGCTTACCAGCCGGGACTAGCTCCTACGAGCAGTACTTC; cdr3_aa: CASSLPAGTSSYEQYF
clone_size: .; d_call: .; v_call: TRBV19; j_call: TRBJ1-2; cdr3_nt: TGTGCCAGTAGTATGAATCTGAGACAGAGCTATGGCTACACCTTC; cdr3_aa: CASSMNLRQSYGYTF
clone_size: .; d_call: TRBD1; v_call: TRBV6-6; j_call: TRBJ1-1; cdr3_nt: TGTGCCAGCATGGTAGGGGACAGTAGGACTGAAGCTTTCTTT; cdr3_aa: CASMVGDSRTEAFF
clone_size: .; d_call: .; v_call: TRBV4-1; j_call: TRBJ2-7; cdr3_nt: TGCGCCAGCAGCCCATATATGACAGGAGCCTACGAGCAGTACTTC; cdr3_aa: CASSPYMTGAYEQYF
clone_size: .; d_call: TRBD2; v_call: TRBV3-1/TRBV3-2; j_call: TRBJ2-7; cdr3_nt: TGTGCCAGCAGCCAAGTTGAAGGCGGGGGGGCATACGAGCAGTACTTC; cdr3_aa: CASSQVEGGGAYEQYF
clone_size: .; d_call: .; v_call: TRBV27; j_call: TRBJ2-7; cdr3_nt: TGTGCCAGCAGTTTTTCCGGGACATTGAGAGAGCAGTACTTC; cdr3_aa: CASSFSGTLREQYF
clone_size: .; d_call: .; v_call: TRBV10-1; j_call: TRBJ2-3; cdr3_nt: TGCGCCAGCAGTGGACTACTTACAGATACGCAGTATTTT; cdr3_aa: CASSGLLTDTQYF
clone_size: few; d_call: TRBD1; v_call: TRBV28; j_call: TRBJ2-7; cdr3_nt: TGTGCCAGCAGTTTATCGGGACAGGGGCACTTC; cdr3_aa: CASSLSGQGHF
clone_size: .; d_call: .; v_call: TRBV7-2; j_call: TRBJ1-2; cdr3_nt: TGTGCCAGCAGCTCTCCGGGTAACTATGGCTACACCTTC; cdr3_aa: CASSSPGNYGYTF
clone_size: .; d_call: .; v_call: TRBV12-3/TRBV12-4; j_call: TRBJ1-1; cdr3_nt: TGTGCCAGCAGTTGGGGGGGGCACACTGAAGCTTTCTTT; cdr3_aa: CASSWGGHTEAFF
clone_size: many; d_call: TRBD1; v_call: TRBV4-1; j_call: TRBJ2-7; cdr3_nt: TGCGCCAGCAGCCAAGTCGGGACAGGGGAAAGGTACGAGCAGTACTTC; cdr3_aa: CASSQVGTGERYEQYF
clone_size: .; d_call: TRBD2; v_call: TRBV19; j_call: TRBJ2-3; cdr3_nt: TGTGCCAGTAGGCCCGGGGGAGGGGCGTATACAGATACGCAGTATTTT; cdr3_aa: CASRPGGGAYTDTQYF
clone_size: .; d_call: .; v_call: TRBV21-1; j_call: TRBJ2-6; cdr3_nt: TGTGCCAGCAGTTTAAACCGACACCGCTCTGGGGCCAACGTCCTGACTTTC; cdr3_aa: CASSLNRHRSGANVLTF
clone_size: .; d_call: TRBD2; v_call: TRBV7-2; j_call: TRBJ2-1; cdr3_nt: TGTGCCAGCAGCTCCATAGCGGGGCTTCCCTACAATGAGCAGTTCTTC; cdr3_aa: CASSSIAGLPYNEQFF
clone_size: .; d_call: TRBD1; v_call: TRBV5-3; j_call: TRBJ2-7; cdr3_nt: TGTGCCAGAAGCGACCAAGACAGGGGATCCTACGAGCAGTACTTC; cdr3_aa: CARSDQDRGSYEQYF
clone_size: .; d_call: .; v_call: TRBV6-6; j_call: TRBJ1-1; cdr3_nt: TGTGCCAGCAGTTACTCGAGTGACACTGAAGCTTTCTTT; cdr3_aa: CASSYSSDTEAFF
clone_size: .; d_call: .; v_call: TRBV5-1; j_call: TRBJ2-2; cdr3_nt: TGCGCCAGCAGCTCCGGGACTCCCGGCACCGGGGAGCTGTTTTTT; cdr3_aa: CASSSGTPGTGELFF
clone_size: .; d_call: TRBD1; v_call: TRBV7-9; j_call: TRBJ1-1; cdr3_nt: TGTGCCAGCAGCCCACAGGGGAGCACTGAAGCTTTCTTT; cdr3_aa: CASSPQGSTEAFF
clone_size: .; d_call: .; v_call: TRBV4-1; j_call: TRBJ1-4; cdr3_nt: TGCGCCAGCAGCCAAGATATATTCCGGACAGCTAATGAAAAACTGTTTTTT; cdr3_aa: CASSQDIFRTANEKLFF
clone_size: .; d_call: TRBD2; v_call: TRBV18; j_call: TRBJ2-5; cdr3_nt: TGTGCCAGCTTTCGCATCCTCGGCGGGGGCCAAGAGACCCAGTACTTC; cdr3_aa: CASFRILGGGQETQYF
clone_size: .; d_call: TRBD1; v_call: TRBV3-1/TRBV3-2; j_call: TRBJ1-1; cdr3_nt: TGTGCCAGCAGCCCATCAGGGGGCTCTGAAGCTTTCTTT; cdr3_aa: CASSPSGGSEAFF
clone_size: .; d_call: TRBD1; v_call: TRBV11-1; j_call: TRBJ1-1; cdr3_nt: TGTGCCAGCAGCTTAAAGGACAGGGGAATTGAAGCTTTCTTT; cdr3_aa: CASSLKDRGIEAFF
clone_size: .; d_call: TRBD2; v_call: TRBV18; j_call: TRBJ2-3; cdr3_nt: TGTGCCAGCTCACCCTTAAAGCGGGGGGGCCTTACAGATACGCAGTATTTT; cdr3_aa: CASSPLKRGGLTDTQYF
clone_size: .; d_call: TRBD1; v_call: TRBV5-1; j_call: TRBJ1-1; cdr3_nt: TGCGCCAGCGGACAATCGACAGGGAGCACTGAAGCTTTCTTT; cdr3_aa: CASGQSTGSTEAFF
clone_size: once; d_call: TRBD1; v_call: TRBV27; j_call: TRBJ1-5; cdr3_nt: TGTGCCAGCAGTCCGCGGACAGGGTCGCAGCCCCAGCATTTT; cdr3_aa: CASSPRTGSQPQHF
clone_size: few; d_call: .; v_call: TRBV27; j_call: TRBJ2-3; cdr3_nt: TGTGCCAGCAGTCCCCGGGTTTCACTCTTAGCAGATACGCAGTATTTT; cdr3_aa: CASSPRVSLLADTQYF
clone_size: .; d_call: TRBD1; v_call: TRBV11-2; j_call: TRBJ1-1; cdr3_nt: TGTGCCAGCAGCTTTAACAGGGGGTATACTGAAGCTTTCTTT; cdr3_aa: CASSFNRGYTEAFF
clone_size: .; d_call: .; v_call: TRBV15; j_call: TRBJ2-1; cdr3_nt: TGTGCCACCAGCAGATCGGTTAATGAGCAGTTCTTC; cdr3_aa: CATSRSVNEQFF
clone_size: once; d_call: .; v_call: TRBV6-5; j_call: TRBJ2-5; cdr3_nt: TGTGCCAGCAGTTACAACGGCGGGGGCGGGGAGACCCAGTACTTC; cdr3_aa: CASSYNGGGGETQYF
clone_size: .; d_call: TRBD2; v_call: TRBV3-1/TRBV3-2; j_call: TRBJ2-1; cdr3_nt: TGTGCCAGCAGCCTGGTGGGACTAGCGGGCCACAATGAGCAGTTCTTC; cdr3_aa: CASSLVGLAGHNEQFF
clone_size: .; d_call: .; v_call: TRBV13; j_call: TRBJ2-7; cdr3_nt: TGTGCCAGCAGTCCCCCCGGTACCGACTACGAGCAGTACTTC; cdr3_aa: CASSPPGTDYEQYF
clone_size: .; d_call: TRBD1; v_call: TRBV18; j_call: TRBJ1-4; cdr3_nt: TGTGCCAGCTCACCACCGTCCCGGGACAGGGCGGCAAAACTGTTTTTT; cdr3_aa: CASSPPSRDRAAKLFF
clone_size: once; d_call: .; v_call: TRBV11-3; j_call: TRBJ1-1; cdr3_nt: TGTGCCAGCAGCCAAACCGAGGTCACTGAAGCTTTCTTT; cdr3_aa: CASSQTEVTEAFF
clone_size: .; d_call: TRBD2; v_call: TRBV4-1; j_call: TRBJ2-1; cdr3_nt: TGCGCCAGCAGCCAAGGTGCTAGCGGGGGGGCGAATGAGCAGTTCTTC; cdr3_aa: CASSQGASGGANEQFF
clone_size: .; d_call: .; v_call: TRBV2; j_call: TRBJ1-2; cdr3_nt: TGTGCCAGCAGTGATGGAGTTCGATATGGCTACACCTTC; cdr3_aa: CASSDGVRYGYTF
clone_size: .; d_call: TRBD2; v_call: TRBV27; j_call: TRBJ2-3; cdr3_nt: TGTGCCAGCAGGGGATCTAGCGGGGGAACTGATACGCAGTATTTT; cdr3_aa: CASRGSSGGTDTQYF
clone_size: .; d_call: .; v_call: TRBV20-1; j_call: TRBJ1-1; cdr3_nt: TGCAGTGCTACCGGGAACACTGAAGCTTTCTTT; cdr3_aa: CSATGNTEAFF
clone_size: once; d_call: TRBD1; v_call: TRBV9; j_call: TRBJ2-7; cdr3_nt: TGTGCCAGCAGCGTAGGGGGGACAGGCCTCTACGAGCAGTACTTC; cdr3_aa: CASSVGGTGLYEQYF
clone_size: once; d_call: TRBD1; v_call: TRBV4-1; j_call: TRBJ1-6; cdr3_nt: TGCGCCAGCAGCCAAGTACTGACAGGGGCGACTATTTCAACTCGGAATTCACCCCTCCACTTT; cdr3_aa: CASSQVLTGATISTRNSPLHF